The 9 T cell receptor beta chains in this list originate from one sample, sequenced in a study of T-cell reconstitution after alpha-beta-depleted transplantation in children. The library targeted TCRbeta and was prepared with unique molecular identifiers. TCRdb used MiXCR to reprocess the PCR reads, holding one entry per CDR3 protein. The sample records about 610,000 distinct CDR3 sequences, 8% to 11% being singletons. The sample was PBMCs from the stem cell graft donor, taken from the stem cell graft. These receptor sequences come from a human donor who donated a stem cell graft to a child with acute myeloid leukemia.

The table lists this clonotype with a few counts. The chain is built from TRBV24-1 and TRBJ2-5; D is perhaps TRBD1 (5 bases). This CDR3 has 16 amino acids. The V end was cut by 1 base, the J end by 1 base, with 12 bases between. CDR1 is KGHDR, CDR2 SFDVKD, per germline. The CDR3 DNA reads as TGTGCCACCAGTGATTTAGGGGCGTCAGCCCAAGAGACCCAGTACTTC. Amino acid sequence: CATSDLGASAQETQYF.

The CDR3 loop is CASSLATGKTKNIQYF. The CDR3 DNA reads TGTGCCAGCAGCTTAGCGACAGGGAAGACCAAAAACATTCAGTACTTC. The genes are TRBV7-9 and TRBJ2-4; 7 nucleotides agree with TRBD1. The CDR3 totals 16 residues. The junction had 4 bases not matched to a gene; V was cut back by 0 bases and J by 2 bases. Germline lookup yields CDR1 SEHNR and CDR2 FQNEAQ (reference sequence).

In its sample, this clonotype was seen a few times. The V and J genes are TRBV6-2 or TRBV6-3 and TRBJ2-1; tentatively, D is TRBD2 (5 bases). The CDR3 covers 15 residues. Germline CDR1 MNHEY, CDR2 SVGEGT. V lost 5 bases and J lost 2, with 13 bases in between. Here the CDR3 reads CASSSGLITYNEQFF. DNA for the CDR3: TGTGCCAGCAGTAGCGGACTGATTACCTACAATGAGCAGTTCTTC.

This clonotype was counted only a few times. The rearrangement links TRBV3-1 to TRBJ2-7, with 9 bases fitting TRBD2. The V gene's germline CDR1 is LGHDT and CDR2 YNNKEL (reference sequence). The CDR3 totals 16 residues. V lost 0 bases to trimming and J lost 4 bases; unmatched junction nucleotides: 7. The DNA for the CDR3 is TGTGCCAGCAGCCAAGAGGCGTTAGCGGGAGCTTACGAGCAGTACTTC. It encodes CASSQEALAGAYEQYF.

As for this clonotype: The junction departs from germline at one end; a sequencing error may be responsible. CDR3 sequence (DNA): TGCAGCGTTGGCTTAGCGGGAGGGGACACCGGGGAGCGGTTTTTT. Its protein product is CSVGLAGGDTGERFF. The chain combines TRBV29-1 with TRBJ2-2; 11 bases map to TRBD2. Germline CDR1 reads SQVTM; CDR2 reads ANQGSEA. This CDR3 has 15 amino acids.

The chain carries TRBV6-1 and TRBJ2-2, with D possibly being TRBD2 (6 bases). Germline V gene sequence: CDR1 MNHNS, CDR2 SASEGT. The V end lost 7 bases, the J end lost 2 bases, and 17 bases lay between the germline ends. This CDR3 spans 16 amino acids. DNA for the CDR3: TGTGCCAGCAAGGAAATAGCGGCTACTAACACCGGGGAGCTGTTTTTT. Protein sequence: CASKEIAATNTGELFF.

This clonotype was seen repeatedly, ten times or more. The chain couples TRBV20-1 to TRBJ1-5; D call uncertain. CDR1 is DFQATT, CDR2 SNEGSKA, per germline (reference sequence). The CDR3 is 14 residues long. Trimming shortened V by 6 bases and J by 9 bases, and 21 bases separated the two germline ends. This chain's CDR3 is CSALPGLGPGPQHF. CDR3 coding DNA: TGCAGTGCCCTCCCCGGTCTAGGGCCAGGGCCCCAGCATTTT.

This clonotype was seen only a few times. The chain recombines TRBV5-1 with TRBJ1-1; 8 positions match TRBD1. The CDR3 length is 14 residues. CDR1 and CDR2 (germline): SGHRS, YFSETQ. The V segment lost 4 bases and the J segment 5 bases; nucleotides outside the gene matches: 7. The CDR3 is CASSGAQGATEAFF. The CDR3 coding sequence is TGCGCCAGCAGCGGGGCCCAGGGGGCGACTGAAGCTTTCTTT.

The J gene is TRBJ2-7, the V gene TRBV20-1; 11 nucleotides align to TRBD2. The J segment lost 2 bases and the V segment lost 2 bases, leaving 5 bases of the junction unmatched. Germline V gene lookup returns CDR1 DFQATT and CDR2 SNEGSKA (reference sequence). The CDR3 length is 15 residues. The CDR3 nucleotides read TGCAGTGCTAGACAACTAGCGGGAGCACCCTACGAGCAGTACTTC. This translates into CSARQLAGAPYEQYF.